These T cell receptor beta chains were read from a single sample in a study of neurological immune-mediated disorders. TCRdb itself ran the 5' RACE reads through MiXCR, one entry per CDR3 protein. The table includes under 40,000 distinct CDR3 sequences, 12% to 15% detected once. The material sequenced was PBMCs. The receptors originated from a woman aged 50 to 60 with HTLV-1-associated myelopathy (HAM/TSP). Each CDR3 is given with its conserved first and last residue. Some rows mark clone size as missing; the rest say once, few, many or name a class of expanded clone.

j_gene: TRBJ2-1
abundance: many
v_gene: TRBV24-1
CDR3aa: CATSDLSGGASNEQFF

j_gene: TRBJ2-3
abundance: many
v_gene: TRBV5-5
CDR3aa: CASSMDRDSDTQYF

j_gene: TRBJ2-6
abundance: many
v_gene: TRBV9
CDR3aa: CASSVDLRDRGLSSGANVLTF

j_gene: TRBJ2-4
abundance: few
v_gene: TRBV6-1
CDR3aa: CASSEPNIQYF

j_gene: TRBJ1-2
abundance: many
v_gene: TRBV3-1
CDR3aa: CASSQVAGQGARHGYTF

j_gene: TRBJ1-4
abundance: many
v_gene: TRBV20-1
CDR3aa: CSVRGGSNEKLFF

j_gene: TRBJ1-3
abundance: many
v_gene: TRBV20-1
CDR3aa: CSALGRGAPGNTIYF

j_gene: TRBJ2-1
abundance: many
v_gene: TRBV7-3
CDR3aa: CASSSGRGNEQFF

j_gene: TRBJ1-6
abundance: many
v_gene: TRBV3-1
CDR3aa: CASSQDSTHSRVHSPLHF

j_gene: TRBJ1-5
abundance: many
v_gene: TRBV5-1
CDR3aa: CASSPSGVSNQPQHF

j_gene: TRBJ2-3
abundance: .
v_gene: TRBV7-2
CDR3aa: CAVNPSRVRGDTQYF

j_gene: TRBJ1-1
abundance: many
v_gene: TRBV5-1
CDR3aa: CASSLGGVGEAFF

j_gene: TRBJ1-5
abundance: many
v_gene: TRBV10-3
CDR3aa: CAISEGSNQPQHF

j_gene: TRBJ1-4
abundance: few
v_gene: TRBV7-8
CDR3aa: CASSRRAQGATNEKLFF

j_gene: TRBJ1-6
abundance: many
v_gene: TRBV3-1
CDR3aa: CASSQDNVNSPLHF

j_gene: TRBJ2-3
abundance: many
v_gene: TRBV5-1
CDR3aa: CASSPGTGGDTQYF

j_gene: TRBJ2-3
abundance: many
v_gene: TRBV6-5
CDR3aa: CASSSLAGGLGDTQYF

j_gene: TRBJ1-5
abundance: many
v_gene: TRBV5-5
CDR3aa: CASSLRGRVNQPQHF

j_gene: TRBJ1-2
abundance: .
v_gene: TRBV20-1
CDR3aa: CSAHKDIELYGYTF

j_gene: TRBJ1-3
abundance: many
v_gene: TRBV7-2
CDR3aa: CASSLGRGGGNTIYF

j_gene: TRBJ2-5
abundance: many
v_gene: TRBV7-2
CDR3aa: CASSSLGGVGETQYF

j_gene: TRBJ1-4
abundance: .
v_gene: TRBV28
CDR3aa: CASSGQGLREKLFF

j_gene: TRBJ1-2
abundance: .
v_gene: TRBV18
CDR3aa: CASSPPLTGALPLNYGYTF

j_gene: TRBJ2-5
abundance: many
v_gene: TRBV12-3/TRBV12-4
CDR3aa: CASSFAGGETQYF

j_gene: TRBJ2-4
abundance: few
v_gene: TRBV12-3/TRBV12-4
CDR3aa: CARRGGSNIQYF

j_gene: TRBJ1-3
abundance: many
v_gene: TRBV7-9
CDR3aa: CASSPRDRGRDTIYF

j_gene: TRBJ1-5
abundance: many
v_gene: TRBV20-1
CDR3aa: CSARPLGALQGRLQPQHF

j_gene: TRBJ2-3
abundance: many
v_gene: TRBV5-1
CDR3aa: CASSPRQGGDTQYF

j_gene: TRBJ2-5
abundance: many
v_gene: TRBV7-7
CDR3aa: CASSPGEYQETQYF

j_gene: TRBJ2-1
abundance: medium-sized
v_gene: TRBV20-1
CDR3aa: CSAGELAGGFNEQFF

j_gene: TRBJ1-6
abundance: many
v_gene: TRBV30
CDR3aa: CAWSAGPNSPLHF

j_gene: TRBJ1-5
abundance: many
v_gene: TRBV7-9
CDR3aa: CASSHWGQYNQPQHF

j_gene: TRBJ2-1
abundance: many
v_gene: TRBV20-1
CDR3aa: CSADPRQGSYNEQFF

j_gene: TRBJ1-2
abundance: many
v_gene: TRBV15
CDR3aa: CATSSRMDRNYGYTF

j_gene: TRBJ1-5
abundance: many
v_gene: TRBV20-1
CDR3aa: CSGPVQPQHF

j_gene: TRBJ1-1
abundance: many
v_gene: TRBV6-1
CDR3aa: CASRLWGDTEAFF

j_gene: TRBJ2-7
abundance: many
v_gene: TRBV10-2
CDR3aa: CATPPGGGNDEQYF

j_gene: TRBJ1-5
abundance: many
v_gene: TRBV10-3
CDR3aa: CAISAPGGPNQPQHF

j_gene: TRBJ2-3
abundance: many
v_gene: TRBV7-2
CDR3aa: CASSPMGAADTQYF

j_gene: TRBJ2-2
abundance: .
v_gene: TRBV30
CDR3aa: CAWSVRGQVVPGDLFF

j_gene: TRBJ1-5
abundance: many
v_gene: TRBV20-1
CDR3aa: CSATTDRGKHQPQHF

j_gene: TRBJ2-5
abundance: many
v_gene: TRBV6-5
CDR3aa: CASRNSGGETQYF

j_gene: TRBJ2-6
abundance: many
v_gene: TRBV10-3
CDR3aa: CAIRPTSGANVLTF

j_gene: TRBJ1-2
abundance: many
v_gene: TRBV7-2
CDR3aa: CASSTTSGNFGYGYTF